This entry concerns a single TCR beta chain. This specimen belongs to a study of control samples from healthy donors and cancer patients. The data were produced by immunoSEQ multiplex PCR, yet TCRdb's version contains in-frame clones alone and is incomplete. The sample yields 100,000 to 150,000 clones, over 75% seen once. Trimming removed 2 bases at V and 4 bases at J, with 12 bases between. The germline CDR1 and CDR2 sequences are MNHEY and SVGEGT. The CDR3 loop spans 15 amino acids. This TCR derives from a man between 18 and 29 years old in good health. This chain joins TRBV6-2 or TRBV6-3 and TRBJ1-5; TRBD1 is a possible D gene (6 bases). The sequenced material came from blood. The CDR3 loop reads CASSYVDSSNQPQHF. CDR3 nucleotides: TGTGCCAGCAGTTACGTGGACAGCTCAAATCAGCCCCAGCATTTT.